The source of this T cell receptor beta chain is a study of T cells in Graves' hyperthyroidism and ophthalmopathy. Study outcomes and limitations: Model predictions of ophthalmopathy came a median approximately 6 months before onset.

It was RNA transcripts that yielded the amplified TCR beta CDR3 regions. TCR CDR3 regions were first amplified by RT-PCR with HTBI primers. TCRdb re-called the multiplex PCR reads through MiXCR, storing one row per CDR3 protein. There are fewer than 400,000 distinct CDR3 sequences in the sample; about 15% occur only once, and roughly 25% lies in the top ten. A few counts support this clonotype. As yet, its antigen is unknown. Before ophthalmopathy appeared, progressors gave blood at initial hyperthyroidism diagnosis. Germline-derived CDR1 and CDR2 are SQVTM and ANQGSEA. The CDR3 is made up of 13 amino acids. After removal of 5 bases from V and 3 bases from J, the junction contained 4 bases not matched to a gene.

Sequencing was performed on blood. V is TRBV29-1 and J is TRBJ2-1; TRBD2 matches at 7 bases. This clonotype was obtained from a woman under 30 with Graves' hyperthyroidism that later progressed to Graves' ophthalmopathy. The CDR3 sequence is CSVFLADYNEQFF. In nucleotides, the CDR3 is TGCAGCGTTTTTCTAGCGGACTACAATGAGCAGTTCTTC.